This TCR beta chain originates from a study of blood T cell repertoires in COVID-19. Turning to the study itself: Recovered Cohort 3 donors showed two negative PCRs, clearance, or symptom resolution. Material from acute and convalescent COVID-19 was sourced from the United States, Italy and Spain. T cells, B-cell-depleted T cells, or PBMCs supplied cDNA or gDNA.

Cohorts were based on clinical histories the participants reported. Produced via immunoSEQ multiplex PCR; TCRdb's table is partial and in-frame only. The sample records about 360,000 clones, around 87% being singletons. Material for sequencing was PBMCs or T cells enriched from blood (not recorded which). This clonotype was obtained from a middle-aged man in a cohort exposed to, infected with or recovered from COVID-19 (not recorded which).

CDR3 coding DNA: TGTGCCAGCAGTTTAAGGGGCGATGAGCAGTTCTTC. Encoded protein: CASSLRGDEQFF. The chain combines TRBV12-3 or TRBV12-4 with TRBJ2-1, with a tentative D call TRBD1 (5 bases). Deletions cut 2 bases from V and 8 bases from J, with 7 bases between. The CDR3 consists of 12 residues.